Included here is one T cell receptor beta chain sequence, with context. Its antigen remains unknown. Primers included in the PCR were 60 Vbeta and 13 Jbeta primers. Generated by immunoSEQ multiplex PCR, the TCRdb table keeps only in-frame clones and is missing some. The sample consists of 73,000 or so clones, around 78% of them appearing once. The data stem from a study of cytomegalovirus exposure and HLA in healthy donors. CDR3 length: 13 amino acids. Germline CDR1 MNHNY, CDR2 SVGAGI (reference sequence). Trimming shortened V by 6 bases and J by 6 bases, and 14 bases separated the two germline ends. Study-wide findings and caveats: Several of the most significant clusters appeared, in a later analysis, to be linked to common viral pathogens. TCR beta V- and J-gene trimming, according to a later analysis, was linked to a missense DCLRE1C variant. Later on, an analysis showed TCR association rates differing by HLA locus, with DRB1 the most and HLA-C the fewest. TCR beta V segments were, for the most part, productive about 87% or about 30% of the time in an earlier analysis.

The receptor was derived from a middle-aged man in good health and CMV-seronegative. J is TRBJ1-1 and V is TRBV6-6, with a tentative D call TRBD1 (6 bases). The sample was PBMCs. CDR3 region: CASRGGGDSEAFF. In DNA, the CDR3 is TGTGCCAGCAGGGGCGGGGGCGACTCTGAAGCTTTCTTT.